The present T cell receptor (beta chain) was sequenced within a study of cytomegalovirus exposure and HLA in healthy donors. General observations from the study: The sole available immune exposure information was CMV serostatus. Later analysis revealed greater clonal expansion in HLA-associated TCR beta chains than in equally common others.

A word on this clone: Its antigen is still unknown.

V gave up 5 bases and J gave up 7 bases, with 15 bases separating them. This CDR3 contains 13 residues. Looked up from germline, CDR1 is MNHEY and CDR2 is SMNVEV (reference sequence). PCR primers comprised 60 Vbeta and 13 Jbeta primers. Here immunoSEQ multiplex PCR was the method, and the copy in TCRdb shows in-frame clones only, minus some. The sample lists about 180,000 clones, 82% occurring once. The chain employs TRBV27 and TRBJ2-7; D is possibly TRBD2 (6 bases). The sequence derives from a man aged 35 to 55 in good health and CMV-seronegative. The specimen sequenced was PBMCs. CDR3 sequence reads: CASSQGLRGEQYF. The CDR3 DNA is TGTGCCAGCAGTCAGGGACTCAGAGGGGAGCAGTACTTC.